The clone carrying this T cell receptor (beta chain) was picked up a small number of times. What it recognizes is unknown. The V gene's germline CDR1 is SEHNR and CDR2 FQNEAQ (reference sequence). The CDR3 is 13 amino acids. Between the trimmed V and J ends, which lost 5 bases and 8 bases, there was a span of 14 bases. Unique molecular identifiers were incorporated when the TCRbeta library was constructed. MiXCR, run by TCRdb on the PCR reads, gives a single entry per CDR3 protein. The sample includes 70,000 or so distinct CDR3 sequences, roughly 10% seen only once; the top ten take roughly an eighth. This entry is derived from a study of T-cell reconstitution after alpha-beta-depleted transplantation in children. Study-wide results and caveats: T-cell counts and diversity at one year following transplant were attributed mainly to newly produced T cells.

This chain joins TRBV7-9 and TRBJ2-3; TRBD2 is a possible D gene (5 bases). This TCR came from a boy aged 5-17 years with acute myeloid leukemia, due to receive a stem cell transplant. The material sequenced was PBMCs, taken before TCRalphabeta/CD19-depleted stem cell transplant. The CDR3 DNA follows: TGTGCCAGCAGCCCCCGGATCGGGGTTACGCAGTATTTT. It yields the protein CASSPRIGVTQYF. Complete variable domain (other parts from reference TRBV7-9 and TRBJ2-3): DTGVSQNPRHKITKRGQNVTFRCDPISEHNRLYWYRQTLGQGPEFLTYFQNEAQLEKSRLLSDRFSAERPKGSFSTLEIQRTEQGDSAMYLCASSPRIGVTQYFGPGTRLTVL.